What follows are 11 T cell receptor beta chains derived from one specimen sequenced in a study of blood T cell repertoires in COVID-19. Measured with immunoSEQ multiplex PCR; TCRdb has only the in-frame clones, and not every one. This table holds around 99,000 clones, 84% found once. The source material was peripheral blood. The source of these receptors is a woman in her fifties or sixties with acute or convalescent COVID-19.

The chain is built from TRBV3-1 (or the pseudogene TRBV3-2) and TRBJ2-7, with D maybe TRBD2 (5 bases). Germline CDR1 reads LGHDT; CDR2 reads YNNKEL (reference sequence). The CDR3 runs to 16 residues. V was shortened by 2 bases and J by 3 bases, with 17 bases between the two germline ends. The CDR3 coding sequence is TGTGCCAGCAGCCAAATAAGGGCGGGCTTACTCTACGAGCAGTACTTC. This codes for CASSQIRAGLLYEQYF.

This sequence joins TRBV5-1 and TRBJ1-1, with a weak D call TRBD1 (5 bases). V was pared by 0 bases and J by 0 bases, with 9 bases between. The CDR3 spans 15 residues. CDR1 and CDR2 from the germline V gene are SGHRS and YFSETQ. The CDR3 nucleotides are TGCGCCAGCAGCTTGGGGGGCACTCTGAACACTGAAGCTTTCTTT. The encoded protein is CASSLGGTLNTEAFF.

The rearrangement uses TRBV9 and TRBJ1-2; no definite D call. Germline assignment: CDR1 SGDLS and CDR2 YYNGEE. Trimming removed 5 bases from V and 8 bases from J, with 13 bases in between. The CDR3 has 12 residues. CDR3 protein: CASSATSLGYTF. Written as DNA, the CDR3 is TGTGCCAGCAGTGCCACAAGTTTAGGCTACACCTTC.

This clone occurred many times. The CDR3 here is CASSESRNNYGYTF. The CDR3 coding sequence is TGCGCCAGCAGTGAGTCGAGAAATAACTATGGCTACACCTTC. J is TRBJ1-2 and V is TRBV10-1; D gene uncertain. The germline V and J ends were trimmed by 0 bases and 1 base, with 6 bases remaining between them. The V gene's germline CDR1 is WNHNN and CDR2 SYGVQD (reference sequence). CDR3 length: 14 residues.

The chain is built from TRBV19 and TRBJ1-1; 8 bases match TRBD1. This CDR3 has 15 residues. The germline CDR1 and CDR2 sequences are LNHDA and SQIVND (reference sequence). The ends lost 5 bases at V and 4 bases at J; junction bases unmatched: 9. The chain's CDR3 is CASSSLQGGVTEAFF. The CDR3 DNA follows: TGTGCCAGTAGTTCGCTACAGGGGGGGGTCACTGAAGCTTTCTTT.

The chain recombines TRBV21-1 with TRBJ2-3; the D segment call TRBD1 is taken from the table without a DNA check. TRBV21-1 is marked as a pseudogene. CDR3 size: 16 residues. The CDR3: CASSARHTGVPDTQYF. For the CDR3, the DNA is TGTGCCAGCAGCGCTCGCCACACAGGGGTCCCAGATACGCAGTATTTT.

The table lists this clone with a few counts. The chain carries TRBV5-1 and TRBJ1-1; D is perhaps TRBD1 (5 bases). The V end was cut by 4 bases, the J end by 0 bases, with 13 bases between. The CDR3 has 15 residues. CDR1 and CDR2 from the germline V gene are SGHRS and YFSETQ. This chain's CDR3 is CASSEAPGMNTEAFF. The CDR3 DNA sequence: TGCGCCAGCAGCGAAGCCCCAGGGATGAACACTGAAGCTTTCTTT.

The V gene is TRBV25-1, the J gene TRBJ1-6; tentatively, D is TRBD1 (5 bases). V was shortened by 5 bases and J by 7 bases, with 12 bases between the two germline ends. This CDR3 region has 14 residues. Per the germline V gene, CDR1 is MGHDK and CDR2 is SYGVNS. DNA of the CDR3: TGTGCCAGCAGTATAGACAGCAGCAATTCACCCCTCCACTTT. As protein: CASSIDSSNSPLHF.

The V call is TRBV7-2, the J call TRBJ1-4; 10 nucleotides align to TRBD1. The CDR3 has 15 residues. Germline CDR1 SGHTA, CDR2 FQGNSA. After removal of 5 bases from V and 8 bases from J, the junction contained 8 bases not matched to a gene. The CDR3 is CASSETGTGEEKLFF. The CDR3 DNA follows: TGTGCCAGCAGCGAGACCGGGACAGGGGAGGAAAAACTGTTTTTT.

The chain's CDR3 is CASGWDIYEQYF. CDR3 bases: TGCGCCAGCGGCTGGGACATCTACGAGCAGTACTTC. This chain connects TRBV10-2 to TRBJ2-7, with D maybe TRBD1 (6 bases). Germline CDR1 is WSHSY and CDR2 is SAAADI. The CDR3 is made up of 12 amino acids. V was clipped by 8 bases and J by 3 bases, with 11 bases between them.

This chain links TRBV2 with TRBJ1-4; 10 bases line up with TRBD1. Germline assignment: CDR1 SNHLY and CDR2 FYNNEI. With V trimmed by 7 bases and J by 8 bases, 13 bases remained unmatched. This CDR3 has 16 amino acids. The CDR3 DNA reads TGTGCCAGCACTCGCGGCACCGGGACAGGGGAAGAAAAACTGTTTTTT. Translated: CASTRGTGTGEEKLFF.